This is a list of T cell receptor beta chains from one sample in a study of T-cell memory formation after mild COVID-19. One entry per CDR3 protein results from TCRdb running MiXCR on the 5' RACE reads. The sample shows 450,000 or so distinct CDR3 sequences, 20% of them seen only once. The sequencing sample was made of PBMCs or a T cell subset sorted from them (not recorded which). Receptors originate from an adult woman who had mild COVID-19 (a few samples of this study predate the infection). Cell type and time point are not known. Each CDR3 is given with its conserved first and last residue. D genes are given only for firm matches. Size is omitted from some rows. Given values are once, few, many or a class for expanded clones.

TRBV11-2	TRBJ2-5	TRBD2	-	CASSNIAGVTETQYF	TGTGCCAGCAGCAACATAGCGGGAGTAACGGAGACCCAGTACTTC
TRBV18	TRBJ2-7	-	-	CASSPRFGVKGNEQYF	TGTGCCAGCTCACCACGCTTTGGCGTGAAGGGTAACGAGCAGTACTTC
TRBV7-8	TRBJ2-5	-	-	CASSLILRGVARGLQKGTQYF	TGTGCCAGCAGCTTAATCCTTCGTGGGGTGGCGAGGGGACTTCAAAAAGGGACCCAGTACTTC
TRBV6-1	TRBJ1-4	-	few	CASSDSVEKLFF	TGTGCCAGCAGTGATTCAGTTGAAAAACTGTTTTTT
TRBV5-1	TRBJ2-5	TRBD2	-	CASSPVLAGTQETQYF	TGCGCCAGCAGCCCCGTACTAGCGGGGACTCAAGAGACCCAGTACTTC
TRBV24-1	TRBJ1-4	-	-	CATSTLSSQINEKLFF	TGTGCCACCAGTACCCTGTCATCTCAGATTAATGAAAAACTGTTTTTT
TRBV20-1	TRBJ1-5	-	-	CSASESSNQPQHF	TGCAGTGCATCAGAGTCGAGCAATCAGCCCCAGCATTTT
TRBV29-1	TRBJ1-1	-	few	CSVLGEVNTEAFF	TGCAGCGTATTAGGGGAGGTGAACACTGAAGCTTTCTTT
TRBV11-2	TRBJ2-1	TRBD2	-	CASSFTGTSGVLYNEQFF	TGTGCCAGCAGCTTCACCGGGACTAGCGGAGTCCTTTACAATGAGCAGTTCTTC
TRBV4-1	TRBJ2-1	-	-	CASSQGRGRGNVYEQFF	TGCGCCAGCAGCCAGGGTCGTGGACGGGGGAACGTTTATGAGCAGTTCTTC
TRBV28	TRBJ1-4	-	-	CASSGGGATNEKLFF	TGTGCCAGCAGTGGTGGAGGCGCAACTAATGAAAAACTGTTTTTT
TRBV7-9	TRBJ1-5	-	few	CASSPGGVNNQPQHF	TGTGCCAGCAGCCCGGGCGGGGTCAACAATCAGCCCCAGCATTTT
TRBV10-3	TRBJ2-1	TRBD2	few	CAISGTGLEYNEQFF	TGTGCCATCAGTGGGACGGGACTAGAATACAATGAGCAGTTCTTC
TRBV7-9	TRBJ2-1	-	few	CASSLVEGHSPEQFF	TGTGCCAGCAGCTTAGTAGAGGGCCACTCCCCTGAGCAGTTCTTC
TRBV12-3/TRBV12-4	TRBJ1-2	TRBD1	many	CASSRSGRDRGADGYTF	TGTGCCAGCAGTCGCTCGGGAAGGGACAGGGGAGCGGATGGCTACACCTTC
TRBV3-1	TRBJ2-2	-	few	CASSQDWGGPTGELFF	TGTGCCAGCAGCCAAGATTGGGGGGGCCCAACCGGGGAGCTGTTTTTT
TRBV29-1	TRBJ2-7	TRBD1	few	CSVLARDRGLYEQYF	TGCAGCGTTTTGGCCCGGGACAGGGGTCTCTACGAGCAGTACTTC
TRBV6-7	TRBJ1-1	-	-	CASSYSGSEAFF	TGTGCCAGCAGTTACTCCGGCTCTGAAGCTTTCTTT
TRBV19	TRBJ2-7	TRBD2	-	CASSIALSGSSYEQYF	TGTGCCAGTAGTATAGCTCTAAGCGGGAGTTCCTACGAGCAGTACTTC
TRBV5-4	TRBJ1-1	TRBD1	-	CASSLLDRDTEAFF	TGTGCCAGCAGCCTCCTTGACAGGGACACTGAAGCTTTCTTT
TRBV20-1	TRBJ2-6	-	once	CSARGDSGANVLTF	TGCAGTGCTAGAGGAGACTCTGGGGCCAACGTCCTGACTTTC
TRBV9	TRBJ2-1	TRBD2	-	CASSASMGLAGGSLSYNEQFF	TGTGCCAGCAGCGCAAGCATGGGACTAGCGGGAGGGAGTCTCTCCTACAATGAGCAGTTCTTC
TRBV6-5	TRBJ1-2	TRBD1	few	CASSYGAGGLYGYTF	TGTGCCAGCAGTTACGGGGCAGGGGGTCTCTATGGCTACACCTTC
TRBV5-1	TRBJ1-6	TRBD1	few	CASSGQGYNSPLHF	TGCGCCAGCAGCGGACAGGGGTATAATTCACCCCTCCACTTT
TRBV3-1	TRBJ1-1	-	few	CASTADRQAPKAFF	TGTGCCAGCACCGCTGATCGACAGGCCCCGAAAGCTTTCTTT
TRBV6-6	TRBJ2-7	-	few	CASSYGASAEQYF	TGTGCCAGCAGTTACGGGGCTAGCGCCGAGCAGTACTTC
TRBV6-5	TRBJ1-3	TRBD1	-	CASSPRGLSGNTIYF	TGTGCCAGCAGTCCCAGGGGGCTTTCTGGAAACACCATATATTTT
TRBV3-1	TRBJ2-7	-	-	CASSQASLAAAVHEQYF	TGTGCCAGCAGCCAAGCCTCATTGGCGGCGGCCGTCCACGAGCAGTACTTC
TRBV3-1	TRBJ2-1	-	few	CASSHRGRTNEQFF	TGTGCCAGCAGCCACAGAGGGCGGACAAATGAGCAGTTCTTC
TRBV9	TRBJ2-3	TRBD2	few	CASIKGTSDTDTQYF	TGTGCCAGCATCAAAGGGACTAGCGACACAGATACGCAGTATTTT
TRBV18	TRBJ2-2	-	-	CASSPPGGRDTGELFF	TGTGCCAGCTCACCACCCGGGGGCCGGGACACCGGGGAGCTGTTTTTT
TRBV11-2	TRBJ2-7	-	once	CASTRSYEQYF	TGTGCCAGCACCCGAAGTTACGAGCAGTACTTC
TRBV7-9	TRBJ2-7	-	-	CASSLDGGRAYEQYF	TGTGCCAGCAGCTTAGATGGGGGCAGGGCCTACGAGCAGTACTTC
TRBV5-4	TRBJ2-5	-	few	CASSFNSGETQYF	TGTGCCAGCAGCTTTAACAGCGGAGAGACCCAGTACTTC
TRBV2	TRBJ2-4	-	-	CASSEGSPGPIQYF	TGTGCCAGCAGTGAAGGCTCCCCCGGTCCCATTCAGTACTTC
TRBV6-6	TRBJ1-1	-	-	CASSYLSGKEAEAFF	TGTGCCAGCAGTTACCTTTCTGGGAAGGAGGCTGAAGCTTTCTTT
TRBV5-1	TRBJ2-5	-	-	CASSLGTPRETQYF	TGCGCCAGCAGCCTCGGGACCCCCCGGGAGACCCAGTACTTC
TRBV12-3/TRBV12-4	TRBJ2-5	-	-	CASSRRDWGETQYF	TGTGCCAGCAGTCGCCGGGATTGGGGGGAGACCCAGTACTTC
TRBV20-1	TRBJ2-4	TRBD2	-	CSASAGGGLQYF	TGCAGTGCCTCAGCGGGAGGGGGCCTTCAGTACTTC
TRBV27	TRBJ2-3	-	many	CASSNWTVKTDTQYF	TGTGCCAGCAGTAACTGGACAGTTAAGACAGATACGCAGTATTTT
TRBV11-2	TRBJ2-3	TRBD2	-	CASSLGGAGGYTDTQYF	TGTGCCAGCAGCTTAGGCGGAGCGGGGGGATACACAGATACGCAGTATTTT
TRBV7-3	TRBJ2-1	-	few	CASSPSGGGPSYNEQFF	TGTGCCAGCAGCCCCTCGGGCGGGGGCCCCTCCTACAATGAGCAGTTCTTC
TRBV7-3	TRBJ2-2	-	many	CASSLTTGELFF	TGTGCCAGCAGCTTAACCACCGGGGAGCTGTTTTTT
TRBV12-3/TRBV12-4	TRBJ1-5	-	-	CASRLDKAQHF	TGTGCCAGCCGTTTGGATAAGGCCCAGCATTTT
TRBV4-3	TRBJ2-7	TRBD1	once	CASSRTGQGVDHLPGEQYF	TGCGCCAGCAGCCGTACCGGACAGGGTGTGGACCACTTGCCTGGCGAGCAGTACTTC
TRBV29-1	TRBJ2-2	-	-	CSVETDHTGELFF	TGCAGCGTTGAAACGGATCACACCGGGGAGCTGTTTTTT
TRBV2	TRBJ2-6	-	-	CASSKDQSSGANVLTF	TGTGCCAGCAGTAAGGACCAAAGCTCTGGGGCCAACGTCCTGACTTTC
TRBV6-5	TRBJ2-5	-	few	CASSSNLETQYF	TGTGCCAGCAGTTCGAATTTAGAGACCCAGTACTTC
TRBV5-1	TRBJ1-1	-	many	CASEPGTPGSTEAFF	TGCGCCAGCGAACCCGGGACACCAGGTTCCACTGAAGCTTTCTTT
TRBV7-2	TRBJ1-3	-	-	CASSLAGGGASGNTIYF	TGTGCCAGCAGCTTAGCCGGGGGAGGGGCCTCTGGAAACACCATATATTTT
TRBV19	TRBJ2-7	TRBD2	many	CASSMGLAGAVYEQYF	TGTGCCAGTAGTATGGGACTAGCGGGAGCGGTTTACGAGCAGTACTTC
TRBV3-1	TRBJ2-2	-	few	CASMLAGATLGTGELFF	TGTGCCAGCATGCTGGCGGGGGCTACCCTAGGGACCGGGGAGCTGTTTTTT
TRBV20-1	TRBJ2-5	TRBD2	-	CSASNWGGQETQYF	TGCAGTGCTAGCAACTGGGGGGGACAAGAGACCCAGTACTTC
TRBV4-3	TRBJ2-7	TRBD2	-	CASSRTSGPTPYEQYF	TGCGCCAGCAGCCGGACTAGCGGGCCTACCCCCTACGAGCAGTACTTC
TRBV6-2/TRBV6-3	TRBJ2-1	TRBD1	-	CASSLGTGRSEQFF	TGTGCCAGCAGTTTGGGGACAGGGAGGAGTGAGCAGTTCTTC
TRBV4-2	TRBJ2-7	TRBD1	few	CASSPTDRVVHSYEQYF	TGTGCCAGCAGCCCCACCGACAGGGTTGTCCACTCCTACGAGCAGTACTTC